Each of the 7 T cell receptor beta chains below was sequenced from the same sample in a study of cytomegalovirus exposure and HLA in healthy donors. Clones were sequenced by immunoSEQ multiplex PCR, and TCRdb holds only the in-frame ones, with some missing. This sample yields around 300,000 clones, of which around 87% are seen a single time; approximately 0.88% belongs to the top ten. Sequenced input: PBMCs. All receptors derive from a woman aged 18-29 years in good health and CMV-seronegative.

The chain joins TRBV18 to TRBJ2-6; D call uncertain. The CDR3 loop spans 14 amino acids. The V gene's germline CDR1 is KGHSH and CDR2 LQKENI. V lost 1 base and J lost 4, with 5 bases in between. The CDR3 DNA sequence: TGTGCCAGCTCACCACAGCCGGGGGCCAACGTCCTGACTTTC. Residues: CASSPQPGANVLTF.

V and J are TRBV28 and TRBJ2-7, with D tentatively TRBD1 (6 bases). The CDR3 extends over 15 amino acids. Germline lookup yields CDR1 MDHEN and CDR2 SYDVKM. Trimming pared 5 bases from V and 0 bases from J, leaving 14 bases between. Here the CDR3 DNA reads TGTGCCAGCAGTCCCAGGGGTTTGCCCTCCTACGAGCAGTACTTC. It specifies CASSPRGLPSYEQYF. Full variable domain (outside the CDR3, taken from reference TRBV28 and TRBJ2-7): DVKVTQSSRYLVKRTGEKVFLECVQDMDHENMFWYRQDPGLGLRLIYFSYDVKMKEKGDIPEGYSVSREKKERFSLILESASTNQTSMYLCASSPRGLPSYEQYFGPGTRLTVT.

The CDR3 is CASSLGDTQYF. The CDR3 DNA reads TGTGCCAGCAGCCTGGGCGATACGCAGTATTTT. V and J are TRBV25-1 and TRBJ2-3; D not resolved. V lost 6 bases and J 6 bases, leaving 7 bases between the germline ends. Germline values: CDR1 MGHDK, CDR2 SYGVNS. The CDR3 sequence is 11 residues long. The variable domain in full, with the rest retrieved from reference TRBV25-1 and TRBJ2-3, is EADIYQTPRYLVIGTGKKITLECSQTMGHDKMYWYQQDPGMELHLIHYSYGVNSTEKGDLSSESTVSRIRTEHFPLTLESARPSHTSQYLCASSLGDTQYFGPGTRLTVL.

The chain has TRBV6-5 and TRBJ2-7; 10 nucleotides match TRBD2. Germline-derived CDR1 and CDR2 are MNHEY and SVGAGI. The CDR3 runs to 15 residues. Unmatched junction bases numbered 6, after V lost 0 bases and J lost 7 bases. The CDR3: CASSYSIAGGKEQYF. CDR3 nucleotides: TGTGCCAGCAGTTACTCGATAGCGGGAGGTAAGGAGCAGTACTTC.

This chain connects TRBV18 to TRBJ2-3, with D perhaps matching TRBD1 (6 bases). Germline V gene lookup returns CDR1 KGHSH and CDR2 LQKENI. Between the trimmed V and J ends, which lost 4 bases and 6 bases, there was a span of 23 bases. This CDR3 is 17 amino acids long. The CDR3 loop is CASSLTTRQARTDTQYF. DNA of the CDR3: TGTGCCAGCTCACTTACCACCCGACAGGCCAGGACGGATACGCAGTATTTT.

CDR3 DNA: TGTGCCAGCAGCTTAGGGACAGGAGACAATGAGCAGTTCTTC. Its protein is CASSLGTGDNEQFF. V is TRBV5-4 and J is TRBJ2-1; 8 bases map to TRBD1. After removal of 2 bases from V and 5 bases from J, the junction contained 3 bases not matched to a gene. This CDR3 has 14 residues. Per germline, CDR1 SGHNT and CDR2 YYREEE (reference sequence).

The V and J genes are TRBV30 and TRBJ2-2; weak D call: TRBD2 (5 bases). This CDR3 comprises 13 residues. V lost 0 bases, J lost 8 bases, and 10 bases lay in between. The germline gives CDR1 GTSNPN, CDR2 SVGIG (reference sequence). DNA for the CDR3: TGTGCCTGGAGTGTACTAGGGAGTGGGGAGCTGTTTTTT. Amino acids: CAWSVLGSGELFF.